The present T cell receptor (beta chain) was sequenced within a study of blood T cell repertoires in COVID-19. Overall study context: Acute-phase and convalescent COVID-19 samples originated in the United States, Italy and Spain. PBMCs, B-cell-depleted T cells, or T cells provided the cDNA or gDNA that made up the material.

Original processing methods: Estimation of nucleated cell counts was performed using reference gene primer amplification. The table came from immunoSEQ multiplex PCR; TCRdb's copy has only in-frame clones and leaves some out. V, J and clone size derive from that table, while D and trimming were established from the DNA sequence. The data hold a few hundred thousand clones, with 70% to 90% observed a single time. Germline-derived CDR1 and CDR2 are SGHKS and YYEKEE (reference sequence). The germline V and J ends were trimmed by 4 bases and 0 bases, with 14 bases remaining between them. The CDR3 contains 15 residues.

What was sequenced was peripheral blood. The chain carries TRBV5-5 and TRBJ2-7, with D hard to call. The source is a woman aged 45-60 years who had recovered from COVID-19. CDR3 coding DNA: TGTGCCAGCAGCCGGCAAGACTTGGCCTCCTACGAGCAGTACTTC. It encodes CASSRQDLASYEQYF.